Below, 13 T cell receptor beta chains from the same sample are listed, as sequenced in a study of patients and donors after allogeneic stem cell transplantation. TCRdb analysed the RT-PCR reads with MiXCR anew, one entry per CDR3 protein. The table has roughly 880,000 distinct CDR3 sequences, about a sixth seen once. The sequencing input was blood, either unsorted or a sorted T cell fraction (not recorded which). Receptors originate from a human donor who was either an allogeneic HSCT recipient or a stem cell or donor lymphocyte infusion donor (not recorded which). It is not recorded whose cells these are; they may come from a transplant donor.

This clonotype occurred a few times. The chain has TRBV27 and TRBJ2-3, with 7 bases lining up with TRBD2. The J segment lost 4 bases and the V segment lost 8 bases, leaving 9 bases of the junction unmatched. This CDR3 region has 14 residues. Germline CDR1 MNHEY, CDR2 SMNVEV (reference sequence). The CDR3 DNA is TGTGCCAGCGGGGGACTAACCGTCGCAGATACGCAGTATTTT. As protein: CASGGLTVADTQYF.

This chain links TRBV24-1 with TRBJ2-7, with 7 bases that match TRBD1. The V and J ends lost 2 bases and 5 bases, in that order; junction bases with no gene match: 5. The CDR3 extends over 14 amino acids. Looked up from germline, CDR1 is KGHDR and CDR2 is SFDVKD. The DNA for the CDR3 is TGTGCCACCAGTGATTCAGCGACAGGGAACGAGCAGTACTTC. This codes for CATSDSATGNEQYF.

A few counts support this clonotype. The J gene is TRBJ1-2, the V gene TRBV5-1, with TRBD1 matching 7 bases. CDR3 length: 14 residues. Per the germline V gene, CDR1 is SGHRS and CDR2 is YFSETQ. Losses at the gene ends were 3 bases for V and 6 bases for J; bases not matched to a gene: 8. The CDR3 loop is CASSSIPGQHGYTF. For the CDR3, the DNA is TGCGCCAGCAGCTCAATACCGGGACAGCATGGCTACACCTTC. The full variable domain, rest sourced from reference TRBV5-1 and TRBJ1-2, is KAGVTQTPRYLIKTRGQQVTLSCSPISGHRSVSWYQQTPGQGLQFLFEYFSETQRNKGNFPGRFSGRQFSNSRSEMNVSTLELGDSALYLCASSSIPGQHGYTFGSGTRLTVV.

The gene calls are TRBV7-2 and TRBJ2-1, with a weak D call TRBD2 (7 bases). CDR1 is SGHTA, CDR2 FQGNSA, per germline. This CDR3 comprises 16 residues. V was pared by 4 bases and J by 3 bases, with 16 bases between. The DNA of the CDR3 is TGTGCCAGCAGCTCGTGGGAGGGGGACCTCTACAATGAGCAGTTCTTC. It codes for CASSSWEGDLYNEQFF. The complete variable domain, with remaining parts taken from reference TRBV7-2 and TRBJ2-1, reads GAGVSQSPSNKVTEKGKDVELRCDPISGHTALYWYRQSLGQGLEFLIYFQGNSAPDKSGLPSDRFSAERTGGSVSTLTIQRTQQEDSAVYLCASSSWEGDLYNEQFFGPGTRLTVL.

J is TRBJ1-2 and V is TRBV29-1; D is possibly TRBD1 (6 bases). Trimming left V 4 bases short and J 2 bases short, with 11 bases between. Germline CDR1 and CDR2: SQVTM and ANQGSEA. The CDR3 has 13 residues. DNA of the CDR3: TGCAGCGTTGGGGAGGGGGGCAACTATGGCTACACCTTC. As protein: CSVGEGGNYGYTF.

The rearrangement joins TRBV11-2 to TRBJ1-2; D might be TRBD1 (6 bases). In germline, CDR1 is SGHAT, CDR2 FQNNGV. The CDR3 extends over 17 amino acids. Trimming took 0 bases from V and 0 from J, leaving 14 bases between them. This CDR3 is CASSLDSTGHPNYGYTF. The CDR3 nucleotides read TGTGCCAGCAGCTTAGATTCCACGGGACATCCTAACTATGGCTACACCTTC. The complete variable domain, with remaining parts taken from reference TRBV11-2 and TRBJ1-2, reads EAGVAQSPRYKIIEKRQSVAFWCNPISGHATLYWYQQILGQGPKLLIQFQNNGVVDDSQLPKDRFSAERLKGVDSTLKIQPAKLEDSAVYLCASSLDSTGHPNYGYTFGSGTRLTVV.

This clonotype showed up many times. The chain has TRBV12-3 or TRBV12-4 and TRBJ2-2, with a tentative D call TRBD2 (6 bases). Trimming took off 4 bases at V and 8 bases at J, with 11 bases between the two ends. This CDR3 has 13 residues. The CDR3 is CASSSTRPGELFF. The CDR3 nucleotides read TGTGCCAGCAGTTCGACTAGGCCGGGGGAGCTGTTTTTT.

The V gene is TRBV6-1, the J gene TRBJ2-5, with TRBD1 matching over 8 bases. CDR1 and CDR2 (germline): MNHNS, SASEGT. Trimming took 5 bases from V and 4 from J; bases not matched to a gene: 9. The CDR3 is made up of 15 amino acids. Here the CDR3 DNA reads TGTGCCAGCAGTACAGGGGGTTCTATGGGAGAGACCCAGTACTTC. Translated: CASSTGGSMGETQYF.

This clonotype was detected a few times. The rearrangement links TRBV29-1 to TRBJ2-1; no firm D call. Germline loops: CDR1 SQVTM, CDR2 ANQGSEA. The CDR3 has 12 residues. Between the trimmed V and J ends, which lost 8 bases and 3 bases, there was a span of 11 bases. CDR3 amino acids: CSLIRDYNEQFF. The CDR3 nucleotides are TGCAGCCTAATTAGAGACTACAATGAGCAGTTCTTC.

This clonotype was counted ten times or more. Here the CDR3 DNA reads TGTGCCAGCAGTAAATCAACTAATGAAAAACTGTTTTTT. Protein product: CASSKSTNEKLFF. The rearrangement joins TRBV12-3 or TRBV12-4 to TRBJ1-4; D call uncertain. The CDR3 is 13 amino acids. The V end lost 5 bases, the J end lost 0 bases, and 4 bases lay between the germline ends.

The chain couples TRBV20-1 to TRBJ1-1; D gene unclear. Germline V gene data show CDR1 as DFQATT and CDR2 as SNEGSKA (reference sequence). This CDR3 has 13 amino acids. Trimming took 3 bases from V and 1 from J, leaving 9 bases between them. The chain's CDR3 is CSASNRKNTEAFF. The CDR3 DNA follows: TGCAGTGCTAGCAACAGAAAGAACACTGAAGCTTTCTTT.

The sample holds a few counts of this clonotype. This chain joins TRBV24-1 and TRBJ2-7; 11 nucleotides agree with TRBD1. Germline-derived CDR1 and CDR2 are KGHDR and SFDVKD. The V and J ends lost 3 bases and 6 bases, in that order; junction bases with no gene match: 3. The CDR3 has 14 amino acids. In nucleotides, the CDR3 is TGTGCCACCAGTGATAGGACAGGGGGCGGCGAGCAGTACTTC. It translates to CATSDRTGGGEQYF.

This clonotype appeared a few times. The genes are TRBV9 and TRBJ2-2; 7 bases align to TRBD1. V was clipped by 0 bases and J by 7 bases; unmatched bases: 9. The CDR3 is 16 residues long. Germline CDR1 is SGDLS and CDR2 is YYNGEE. The CDR3 DNA is TGTGCCAGCAGCGTAGATACGACAGGGTATGGCGGGGAGCTGTTTTTT. This sequence encodes CASSVDTTGYGGELFF.